This is a list of T cell receptor beta chains from one sample in a study of human T cells and chemical hapten exposure. One entry per CDR3 protein, called by TCRdb with MiXCR from the RACE reads. The data contain 300,000 to 450,000 distinct CDR3 sequences, approximately 4.4% of them singletons. The sequencing here drew on whole blood, taken in connection with sensitization to the hapten diphenylcyclopropenone (DPC). Every receptor here comes from a woman aged 45-65 years with alopecia areata. Some clones in this sample may be carry-over from other donors' samples. Each CDR3 is given with its conserved first and last residue. D genes are given only for firm matches. A clone size is listed for some rows: how often the clone was seen (once, few, many), or a class if it is expanded.

CDR3nt	CDR3aa	abundance	d_gene	j_gene	v_gene
TGTGCCAGCAGCTCCAGAAACAGTGATGAGCAGTTCTTC	CASSSRNSDEQFF	many	-	TRBJ2-1	TRBV7-2
TGTGCCAGCAGTTACTCGACGGGAGTGGGTGGCAATGAGCAGTTCTTC	CASSYSTGVGGNEQFF	-	-	TRBJ2-1	TRBV6-6
TGCAGTGCTAGAGATGACAGGGTCGCGGCTGAAGCTTTCTTT	CSARDDRVAAEAFF	many	TRBD1	TRBJ1-1	TRBV20-1
TGTGCCAGATCATCGGGAGGCAGCACAGATACGCAGTATTTT	CARSSGGSTDTQYF	-	TRBD2	TRBJ2-3	TRBV28
TGTGCCATCAGTGACGCCGGAACAGGGACTCAGCCCCAGCATTTT	CAISDAGTGTQPQHF	many	-	TRBJ1-5	TRBV10-3
TGTGCCGCGGGGCGGGATAGAAAGGAGCAGTACTTC	CAAGRDRKEQYF	many	-	TRBJ2-7	TRBV6-2/TRBV6-3
TGTGCCAGCAGTTTCCAGGGATCAGGTCAGCCCCAGCATTTT	CASSFQGSGQPQHF	few	-	TRBJ1-5	TRBV28
TGTGCCAGCAGCTTGAATGGGGGCCTCAATGAGCAGTTCTTC	CASSLNGGLNEQFF	few	-	TRBJ2-1	TRBV5-6
TGTGCCAGCAGCCCGGACACTTACACCGGGGAGCTGTTTTTT	CASSPDTYTGELFF	few	-	TRBJ2-2	TRBV3-1
TGCAGTGCTCGGACCGGGTCGGGGGGGACAGATACGCAGTATTTT	CSARTGSGGTDTQYF	-	TRBD2	TRBJ2-3	TRBV20-1
TGTGCCAGCAGCCAAGATCAGGTAGCGAATGAGCAGTTCTTC	CASSQDQVANEQFF	many	-	TRBJ2-1	TRBV4-2
TGTGCCAGCAGCCCTTCGGGCGGTGGGGGGTACAATGAGCAGTTCTTC	CASSPSGGGGYNEQFF	few	-	TRBJ2-1	TRBV6-5
TGTGCCAGCGAGGAGATAGGGGGGGCCCGTTACGAGCAGTACTTC	CASEEIGGARYEQYF	-	-	TRBJ2-7	TRBV5-6
TGCAGTGCAAGGGGGAGGGAGGAGGCTGAAGCTTTCTTT	CSARGREEAEAFF	few	-	TRBJ1-1	TRBV20-1
TGCAGTGCTAGAGACGTCAGGGATTATAACACCATATATTTT	CSARDVRDYNTIYF	few	-	TRBJ1-3	TRBV20-1
TGCAGCGTTGAGACTACTCAGGGTAATGAGCAGTTCTTC	CSVETTQGNEQFF	many	-	TRBJ2-1	TRBV29-1
TGTGCCAGCAGCTGGACACAGGGGACTGGGGCCAACGTCCTGACTTTC	CASSWTQGTGANVLTF	many	TRBD1	TRBJ2-6	TRBV7-9
TGCAGCGTGGTAACAGGGTCCGAGCAGTACTTC	CSVVTGSEQYF	-	-	TRBJ2-7	TRBV29-1
TGTGCCAGTAGTATGAGGGACAGCAATCAGCCCCAGCATTTT	CASSMRDSNQPQHF	few	-	TRBJ1-5	TRBV19
TGTGCCAGCAGCCATCTCAGCACTGAGCAGTTCTTC	CASSHLSTEQFF	many	-	TRBJ2-1	TRBV11-2
TGTGCCACCAGTGATGGTGGGACCGACGAGCAGTACTTC	CATSDGGTDEQYF	many	-	TRBJ2-7	TRBV24-1
TGCAGCGCTGGACAGGGGGCGGGTCAGCCCCAGCATTTT	CSAGQGAGQPQHF	few	TRBD1	TRBJ1-5	TRBV29-1
TGTGCCAGCAGTTCCTCGCGGGCAAGCAATCAGCCCCAGCATTTT	CASSSSRASNQPQHF	many	-	TRBJ1-5	TRBV6-5
TGTGCCAGCAGTTCCCCCGGACTAGCGGAAGAGACCCAGTACTTC	CASSSPGLAEETQYF	many	TRBD2	TRBJ2-5	TRBV28
TGCAGCGTTGAAGTGACAGCCACAGATACGCAGTATTTT	CSVEVTATDTQYF	few	-	TRBJ2-3	TRBV29-1
TGCGCCAGCAGCGGGACAGGGGGGACGCTCACAGATACGCAGTATTTT	CASSGTGGTLTDTQYF	few	TRBD1	TRBJ2-3	TRBV5-1
TGCGCCAGCTCAGATCGGACCTACGAGCAGTACTTC	CASSDRTYEQYF	many	-	TRBJ2-7	TRBV10-2
TGTGCCATCAGTGAGTCGAGGGGGAAGGCAAACATTCAGTACTTC	CAISESRGKANIQYF	many	-	TRBJ2-4	TRBV10-3
TGTGCCAGCAGCGGTAACAGACGGAATGAGCAGTTCTTC	CASSGNRRNEQFF	-	-	TRBJ2-1	TRBV7-9